This entry describes one T cell receptor beta chain. Which antigen it targets is not known. No quality values exist for individual bases; no much larger clone is one base distant. This sample stems from a study of blood T cells in healthy people across ages (dated by TCRdb to about 2015). Regarding the study in general: In model experiments, roughly one uniquely barcoded TCR beta cDNA molecule per two T cells was captured by template switching. Using deep sequencing normalized with unique cDNA molecular identifiers, the study measured how TCR beta repertoire diversity changes with age. The donors were divided into four age groups: young (average approximately 17 years), middle-aged (almost 40), aged (approximately 62) and long-lived (more than 75). Donors of different ages were randomly distributed across sequencing lanes to avoid experimental bias. The study analyzed two additional independent replicas of 1 million unique cDNA reads from the same blood draw for two donors, one aged 18 to 29 and one aged 80 or older. Broad study findings and their caveats: Because the CMV infection status of the donors was unknown, age-related changes in expanded clonotypes may potentially have been confounded. The long-lived group showed more naive CD4+ T cells, fewer expanded clones and increased TCR diversity than the aged group, suggesting age selection. As age increased, observed TCR beta diversity per million T cells dropped in a roughly linear way, and a significant reduction was already evident by age 40. Because profiling used bulk unsorted PBMCs, naive and antigen-experienced compartments could not be compared conclusively. Estimates of total diversity based on one million sequenced T cells were considered lower bounds and underestimates. There was a strong correlation between observed TCR beta diversity and the percentage of naive T cells measured by flow cytometry.

Trimmed from V: 0 bases; trimmed from J: 4 bases; junction bases lacking a gene match: 4. In the germline V gene (reference sequence), CDR1 corresponds to DFQATT and CDR2 to SNEGSKA. The CDR3 goes from the cysteine to the phenylalanine over 15 residues. Only the CDR3 part of the read is kept: 45 bases, read in frame from the first base. The donors were about 40 Caucasian individuals from Russia, aged 6 to 90 years, who were systemically healthy. Around 9.9 milliliters of peripheral blood were collected from each donor into EDTA-treated Vacutainer tubes. Ficoll-Paque density-gradient centrifugation was used to isolate PBMCs, with at least 6.5 million obtained per sample. Total RNA, at least 5 micrograms per sample, was extracted from PBMCs with Trizol reagent. The percentages of naive CD45RAhigh/CD27high T cells were determined by flow cytometry on a PBMC aliquot from every donor. The protocol used for the library was 5' RACE. Data came from an Illumina HiSeq 2500. A second about 7 to 11 cycle PCR used a sample-barcoded 5' primer and a J-beta primer mix. A unique molecular identifier was introduced onto each TCR beta cDNA molecule by a template-switch 5' adaptor carrying 12 random nucleotides. Each sample yielded at least 2.5 million CDR3-containing paired-end reads. The Mint cDNA synthesis kit, primed by a TRBC-specific oligonucleotide, was used to synthesize first-strand cDNA from all RNA. Following uracil-DNA glycosylase treatment, a first 18-cycle PCR with universal primers M1SS and BC2_uni_R was performed on all cDNA. Regarding the original processing steps: For normalization, 1 million high-quality reads were randomly selected from each sample, with every read carrying a distinct molecular identifier. Instead of being binned into consensus sequences, reads that shared molecular identifiers were thrown out. MiTCR, run with a Q25 quality threshold and the strictest error-elimination algorithm, handled CDR3 identification, clonotype clustering and error correction. A nonparametric unseen species model with Euler transformation was used to estimate lower-bound total TCR beta diversity. TCRdb reworked the public reads: Q25 trimming with fastp, MiXCR clone assembly, productive beta chains retained. Each entry merges the rows of one CDR3 protein and shows their most common DNA and genes. The V and J calls and clone size come from TCRdb's table, not from the authors' own analysis. The sample table lists about 780,000 distinct CDR3 sequences, less than 60% of them with a count of one. Jointly, the top ten make up about a sixth of the sample.

The receptor was derived from a man older than 75 in good health. In this chain, TRBV20-1 is recombined with TRBJ2-7; TRBD2 fits 12 bases in the junction. Sequencing used blood. The CDR3 protein is CSARDSTSGGYEQYF. The nucleotide sequence is TGCAGTGCTAGAGATTCCACTAGCGGGGGGTACGAGCAGTACTTC.